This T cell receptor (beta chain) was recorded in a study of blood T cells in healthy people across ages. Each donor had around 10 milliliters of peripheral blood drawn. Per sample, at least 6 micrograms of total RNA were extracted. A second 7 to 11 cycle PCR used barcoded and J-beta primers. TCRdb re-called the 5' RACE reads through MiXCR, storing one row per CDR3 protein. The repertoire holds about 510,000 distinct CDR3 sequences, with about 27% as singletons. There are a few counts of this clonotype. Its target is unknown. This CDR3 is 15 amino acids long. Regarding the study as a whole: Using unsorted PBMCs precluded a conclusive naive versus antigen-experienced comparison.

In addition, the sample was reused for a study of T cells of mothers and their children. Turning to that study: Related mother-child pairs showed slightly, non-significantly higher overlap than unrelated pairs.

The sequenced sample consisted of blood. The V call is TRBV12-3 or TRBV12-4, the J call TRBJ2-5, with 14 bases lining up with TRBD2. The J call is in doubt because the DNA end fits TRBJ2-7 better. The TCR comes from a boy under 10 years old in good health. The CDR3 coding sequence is TGTGCCAGCAGTGCCAGACTAGCGGGAGGGAGCGAGCAGTACTTC. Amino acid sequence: CASSARLAGGSEQYF.